Below, 10 T cell receptor beta chains from the same sample are listed, as sequenced in a study of beta chain features in type 1 diabetes. Expressed TCRB transcripts were sequenced because the entire RNA isolate underwent reverse transcription. Measured with immunoSEQ multiplex PCR; TCRdb has only the in-frame clones, and not every one. Of 250,000 to 300,000 clones in the sample, about 8.5% are singletons; the top ten hold roughly 0.94%. Sequencing used central memory CD4+ T cells from blood. Receptors originate from a woman between 18 and 29 years old in good health.

The V call is TRBV11-2, the J call TRBJ2-5, with D maybe TRBD1 (6 bases). The CDR3 is 13 residues long. Germline V CDR1 and CDR2: SGHAT, FQNNGV. V was shortened by 6 bases and J by 5 bases, with 13 bases between the two germline ends. In DNA, the CDR3 is TGTGCCAGCAGTTCAGGGGTTATGGAGACCCAGTACTTC. Residues: CASSSGVMETQYF.

This clone was counted ten times or more. The chain uses TRBV11-1 and TRBJ2-1, with unresolved D. This CDR3 comprises 13 residues. Trimming left V 2 bases short and J 4 bases short, with 6 bases between. Germline CDR1 SGHAT, CDR2 FQDESV (reference sequence). Here the CDR3 reads CASSLIGYNEQFF. The CDR3 region has the DNA TGTGCCAGCAGCTTAATCGGTTACAATGAGCAGTTCTTC.

This clone was seen repeatedly, ten times or more. The chain combines TRBV7-2 with TRBJ2-3; D may correspond to TRBD1 or TRBD2 (6 bases each). This CDR3 comprises 12 residues. The germline gives CDR1 SGHTA, CDR2 FQGNSA. V was cut by 7 bases and J by 7 bases, with 12 bases left in between. The CDR3 protein is CASKRGEYTQYF. The CDR3, as DNA: TGTGCCAGCAAGAGGGGGGAATATACGCAGTATTTT.

The rearrangement joins TRBV5-1 to TRBJ1-1; D is perhaps TRBD1 (6 bases). Germline V gene lookup returns CDR1 SGHRS and CDR2 YFSETQ. The CDR3 loop spans 13 amino acids. The V end lost 4 bases, the J end lost 3 bases, and 10 bases lay between the germline ends. In DNA, the CDR3 is TGCGCCAGCAGCCCGGACAGAGACACTGAAGCTTTCTTT. This encodes CASSPDRDTEAFF. Variable domain in full (rest from reference TRBV5-1 and TRBJ1-1): KAGVTQTPRYLIKTRGQQVTLSCSPISGHRSVSWYQQTPGQGLQFLFEYFSETQRNKGNFPGRFSGRQFSNSRSEMNVSTLELGDSALYLCASSPDRDTEAFFGQGTRLTVV.

The V and J genes are TRBV29-1 and TRBJ2-7; D call uncertain. The CDR3 has 10 residues. The germline V gene has CDR1 SQVTM and CDR2 ANQGSEA. The CDR3 DNA reads as TGTTGGAGTAGTTCCTACGAGCAGTACGTC. It encodes CWSSSYEQYV.

A few counts support this clone. The chain combines TRBV6-1 with TRBJ1-3; 7 bases align to TRBD1. The CDR3 spans 14 residues. V dropped 3 bases and J dropped 7; count of bases not matched to a gene: 6. The V gene's germline CDR1 is MNHNS and CDR2 SASEGT. CDR3 region: CASSDSAGGNTIYF. The CDR3 DNA reads TGTGCCAGCAGTGATTCGGCAGGGGGGAACACCATATATTTT.

This clone has a handful of counts. The genes are TRBV7-2 and TRBJ2-7, with 8 bases fitting TRBD2. Germline CDR1 SGHTA, CDR2 FQGNSA. The CDR3 totals 15 residues. J was trimmed by 3 bases and V by 2 bases; bases with no gene match: 6. As DNA, the CDR3 is TGTGCCAGCAGCTTAACCGGGACTAGGAGCTACGAGCAGTACTTC. This encodes CASSLTGTRSYEQYF.

This clone was found a few times. The gene calls are TRBV11-1 and TRBJ2-4; D possibly corresponds to TRBD1 (5 bases). The CDR3 has 10 amino acids. Trimming removed 8 bases from V and 13 bases from J, with 12 bases in between. In germline, CDR1 is SGHAT, CDR2 FQDESV (reference sequence). As DNA, the CDR3 is TGTGCCAGCGGGGCAGGCAAGCAGTACTTC. As protein: CASGAGKQYF.

This clone showed up just a few times. The V gene is TRBV4-1, the J gene TRBJ1-5; TRBD1 matches 11 bases. The germline CDR1 and CDR2 sequences are MGHRA and YSYEKL. This CDR3 has 16 amino acids. The V segment lost 3 bases and the J segment 5 bases; nucleotides outside the gene matches: 6. The DNA for the CDR3 is TGCGCCAGCAGCCACGCCGGGACAGGGGGGGATCAGCCCCAGCATTTT. It codes for CASSHAGTGGDQPQHF.

This clone was found a few times. Other DNA sequences in the sample encode the same CDR3. The chain carries TRBV7-9 and TRBJ2-1; D gene unclear. Germline V lookup: CDR1 SEHNR, CDR2 FQNEAQ (reference sequence). The CDR3 runs to 12 residues. The germline V and J ends were trimmed by 1 base and 6 bases, with 4 bases remaining between them. Here the CDR3 DNA reads TGTGCCAGCAGCTTAGAGGTCAATGAGCAGTTCTTC. It specifies CASSLEVNEQFF.